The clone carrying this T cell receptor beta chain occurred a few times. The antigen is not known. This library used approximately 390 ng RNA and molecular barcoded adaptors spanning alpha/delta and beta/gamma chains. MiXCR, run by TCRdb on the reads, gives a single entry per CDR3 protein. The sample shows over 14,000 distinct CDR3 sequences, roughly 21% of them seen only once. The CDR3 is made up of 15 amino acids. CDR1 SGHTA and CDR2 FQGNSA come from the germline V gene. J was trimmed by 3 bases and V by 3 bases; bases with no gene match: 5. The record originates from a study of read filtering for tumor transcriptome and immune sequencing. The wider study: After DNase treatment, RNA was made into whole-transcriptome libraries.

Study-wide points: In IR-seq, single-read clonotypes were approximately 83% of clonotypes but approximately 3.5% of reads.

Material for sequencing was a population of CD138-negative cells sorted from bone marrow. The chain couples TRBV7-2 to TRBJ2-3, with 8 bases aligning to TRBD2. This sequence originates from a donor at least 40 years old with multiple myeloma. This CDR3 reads CASSFRTSSTDTQYF. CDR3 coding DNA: TGTGCCAGCAGCTTTAGGACTAGCAGTACAGATACGCAGTATTTT. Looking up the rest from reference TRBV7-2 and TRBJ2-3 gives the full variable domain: GAGVSQSPSNKVTEKGKDVELRCDPISGHTALYWYRQSLGQGLEFLIYFQGNSAPDKSGLPSDRFSAERTGGSVSTLTIQRTQQEDSAVYLCASSFRTSSTDTQYFGPGTRLTVL.